These 10 T cell receptor beta chains came from one sample sequenced in a study of blood T cell repertoires in COVID-19. Libraries were prepared by immunoSEQ multiplex PCR; TCRdb keeps only in-frame clonotypes and omits some of them. This table has 300,000 to 350,000 clones, over 75% appearing once. The specimen sequenced was PBMCs or T cells enriched from blood (not recorded which). Receptor source: a man younger than 45 who had recovered from COVID-19.

This rearrangement joins TRBV20-1 to TRBJ2-5; 11 bases map to TRBD2. Germline CDR1 DFQATT, CDR2 SNEGSKA (reference sequence). The CDR3 spans 14 residues. Unmatched junction bases numbered 4, after V lost 3 bases and J lost 4 bases. CDR3 residues: CSASPSGGRETQYF. The CDR3 nucleotides are TGCAGTGCTAGTCCTAGCGGGGGGCGAGAGACCCAGTACTTC.

This clone was detected only a few times. The gene calls are TRBV18 and TRBJ2-3; 7 positions agree with TRBD1. The J segment lost 3 bases and the V segment lost 4 bases, leaving 13 bases of the junction unmatched. Germline loops: CDR1 KGHSH, CDR2 LQKENI. CDR3 length: 17 amino acids. CDR3 in DNA: TGTGCCAGCTCACTCAACATAGGGGGCTTGAGGACAGATACGCAGTATTTT. It codes for CASSLNIGGLRTDTQYF.

V gene TRBV29-1 combines with J gene TRBJ2-5, with D possibly matching TRBD1 (5 bases). Trimming cost V 1 base and J 5 bases, with 11 bases left between them. CDR3 length: 13 residues. CDR1 is SQVTM and CDR2 is ANQGSEA in the germline V gene. CDR3 nucleotide sequence: TGCAGCGTTGAAGTGAGAAAGGGGGAGACCCAGTACTTC. Translation gives CSVEVRKGETQYF.

The rearrangement joins TRBV27 to TRBJ1-2; D might be TRBD1 (5 bases). Between the trimmed V and J ends, which lost 0 bases and 3 bases, there was a span of 11 bases. The CDR3 consists of 15 residues. CDR1 and CDR2 (germline): MNHEY, SMNVEV (reference sequence). CDR3 region: CASSLSIRAHYGYTF. The CDR3 nucleotides are TGTGCCAGCAGTTTATCGATCAGGGCTCACTATGGCTACACCTTC.

The chain has TRBV18 and TRBJ2-1, with 10 nucleotides matching TRBD2. The ends lost 3 bases at V and 7 bases at J; junction bases unmatched: 3. CDR3 length: 14 amino acids. Germline CDR1 and CDR2: KGHSH and LQKENI. The DNA for the CDR3 is TGTGCCAGCTCACCCCGACTAGCGGGTAATGAGCAGTTCTTC. It yields the protein CASSPRLAGNEQFF.

V gene TRBV7-2 combines with J gene TRBJ2-5; 9 bases are shared with TRBD2. Germline V lookup: CDR1 SGHTA, CDR2 FQGNSA. J gave up 1 base and V 5 bases, and 5 bases lay outside the gene matches. This CDR3 has 15 residues. CDR3 in amino acids: CASSINSGGQETQYF. CDR3 coding DNA: TGTGCCAGCAGCATAAATAGCGGGGGCCAAGAGACCCAGTACTTC. The full variable domain, completed using reference TRBV7-2 and TRBJ2-5, is GAGVSQSPSNKVTEKGKDVELRCDPISGHTALYWYRQSLGQGLEFLIYFQGNSAPDKSGLPSDRFSAERTGGSVSTLTIQRTQQEDSAVYLCASSINSGGQETQYFGPGTRLLVL.

The rearrangement uses TRBV5-1 and TRBJ2-1; D might be TRBD2 (6 bases). This CDR3 contains 13 residues. V gave up 0 bases and J gave up 9 bases, with 10 bases separating them. CDR1 SGHRS and CDR2 YFSETQ come from the germline V gene. The CDR3 protein is CASSLAGGIEQFF. CDR3 in DNA: TGCGCCAGCAGCTTGGCCGGGGGTATTGAGCAGTTCTTC.

The DNA of the CDR3 is TGTGCCAGCAGCCAAGATCGGAGGACTAGCGACGAGCAGTACTTC. It yields the protein CASSQDRRTSDEQYF. The rearrangement uses TRBV4-2 and TRBJ2-7, with 9 bases that match TRBD2. After removal of 0 bases from V and 5 bases from J, the junction contained 5 bases not matched to a gene. Germline-derived CDR1 and CDR2 are LGHNA and YNFKEQ. This CDR3 has 15 amino acids.

The J gene is TRBJ1-2, the V gene TRBV9; D unresolved. This CDR3 comprises 12 residues. CDR1 SGDLS and CDR2 YYNGEE come from the germline V gene. V lost 3 bases, J lost 8 bases, and 11 bases lay in between. CDR3 bases: TGTGCCAGCAGCGGGAGAAGCCTGGGCTACACCTTC. This encodes CASSGRSLGYTF.

This clone came up once. The V call is TRBV4-1, the J call TRBJ1-2; D unclear. CDR1 and CDR2 (germline): MGHRA, YSYEKL. V shed 0 bases and J shed 4 bases, with 15 bases lying between them. CDR3 length: 16 amino acids. The CDR3 nucleotides are TGCGCCAGCAGCCAAGAAGTTTCATCAGTAAGCTATGGCTACACCTTC. Protein sequence: CASSQEVSSVSYGYTF.